The 7 T cell receptor beta chains given below trace back to one sample, sequenced in a study of cytomegalovirus exposure and HLA in healthy donors. It was with 60 Vbeta and 13 Jbeta primers that the PCR ran. Sequencing was performed with immunoSEQ multiplex PCR; in TCRdb, only in-frame clones are kept and a portion is missing. The sample has roughly 190,000 clones, about 77% seen once. The sample consisted of PBMCs. Receptors were obtained from a female donor in good health and CMV-seronegative.

V and J are TRBV29-1 and TRBJ2-1; TRBD2 agrees at 8 bases. The J segment lost 0 bases and the V segment lost 8 bases, leaving 9 bases of the junction unmatched. This CDR3 region has 15 residues. Germline loops: CDR1 SQVTM, CDR2 ANQGSEA. CDR3 residues: CSLSLAGRSYNEQFF. As DNA, the CDR3 is TGCAGCTTGAGTCTAGCGGGCCGCTCCTACAATGAGCAGTTCTTC.

Here the CDR3 reads CASSLAMGAWAFF. The CDR3 DNA is TGTGCCAGCAGCTTAGCGATGGGGGCATGGGCTTTCTTT. The chain couples TRBV7-8 to TRBJ1-1; D possibly corresponds to TRBD1 (6 bases). The CDR3 extends over 13 amino acids. Germline CDR1 reads SGHVS; CDR2 reads FQNEAQ. V lost 0 bases, J lost 11 bases, and 13 bases lay in between.

V gene TRBV29-1 combines with J gene TRBJ2-7, with 10 bases matching TRBD1. Germline lookup yields CDR1 SQVTM and CDR2 ANQGSEA. V lost 4 bases, J lost 6 bases, and 6 bases stayed unmatched. The CDR3 contains 13 residues. The CDR3 DNA reads TGCAGCGTTGTATCTGGGACAGGGGTCGAGCAGTACTTC. Its protein product is CSVVSGTGVEQYF.

The chain employs TRBV27 and TRBJ2-7, with 7 bases identical to TRBD1. Trimming took 5 bases from V and 6 from J; bases not matched to a gene: 1. Per germline, CDR1 MNHEY and CDR2 SMNVEV (reference sequence). The CDR3 spans 11 residues. The CDR3 loop reads CASSPGGEQYF. For the CDR3, the DNA is TGTGCCAGCAGTCCAGGGGGCGAGCAGTACTTC.

Notes on this clone: Relative to the germline gene, one junction end is altered; a read error may explain this. The chain combines TRBV6-9 with TRBJ2-5; 8 nucleotides match TRBD1. Per germline, CDR1 MNHGY and CDR2 SVAAGI. This CDR3 region has 15 residues. CDR3 sequence: CASRYLGDRKRTQYF. CDR3 nucleotide sequence: TGTGCCAGCAGGTATTTGGGGGACAGGAAGAGGACCCAGTACTTC.

Only a few counts were recorded for this clone. A read error may produce the germline difference seen at one junction end. This chain uses TRBV19 with TRBJ2-2; D is possibly TRBD1 (5 bases). Germline V gives CDR1 LNHDA, CDR2 SQIVND (reference sequence). This CDR3 spans 13 amino acids. In DNA form, the CDR3 reads TGTGCTAGTAATAAGGGGTTAACGGGGGAGCTGTTTTTT. Translating it yields CASNKGLTGELFF.

The V gene is TRBV27, the J gene TRBJ1-5, with 9 bases matching TRBD1. Germline trimming cut 5 bases from V and 4 bases from J; bases unmatched to any gene: 6. The CDR3 length is 15 residues. CDR1 and CDR2 (germline): MNHEY, SMNVEV (reference sequence). The CDR3 DNA reads TGTGCCAGCAGTACGATGACAGGGGGGAATCAGCCCCAGCATTTT. Translated, it gives CASSTMTGGNQPQHF.